Following are 5 T cell receptor beta chains from one sample sequenced in a study of PD-L1 blockade in urothelial cancer. Clones were sequenced by immunoSEQ multiplex PCR, and TCRdb holds only the in-frame ones, with some missing. The sample yields fewer than 50,000 clones, around nine tenths seen once. Time point given: pretreatment peripheral blood. The material was PBMCs, obtained around atezolizumab (anti-PD-L1) treatment. The origin of the receptors is a donor at least 40 years old with urothelial cancer.

The sample holds a few counts of this clone. The chain employs TRBV28 and TRBJ1-1, with D uncertain. Trimming pared 3 bases from V and 6 bases from J, leaving 8 bases between. The CDR3 runs to 12 residues. The germline CDR1 and CDR2 sequences are MDHEN and SYDVKM. The CDR3 region has the DNA TGTGCCAGCAGTTTCAGCGTTTCTGAAGCTTTCTTT. Translation: CASSFSVSEAFF.

V and J are TRBV4-3 and TRBJ1-4, with 8 bases aligning to TRBD1. CDR3 length: 15 amino acids. Per germline, CDR1 LGHNA and CDR2 YSLEER. Unmatched junction bases numbered 5, after V lost 2 bases and J lost 6 bases. The CDR3 protein is CASSQLTGADEKLFF. As DNA, the CDR3 is TGCGCCAGCAGCCAACTGACAGGGGCGGATGAAAAACTGTTTTTT.

This chain connects TRBV28 to TRBJ2-7; TRBD2 matches at 9 bases. Per the germline V gene, CDR1 is MDHEN and CDR2 is SYDVKM. Trimming cost V 2 bases and J 9 bases; bases outside gene matches: 17. The CDR3 spans 17 residues. CDR3 loop: CASSLPGGPSGTRGQYF. As DNA, the CDR3 is TGTGCCAGCAGTTTACCTGGGGGTCCTAGCGGGACACGCGGGCAGTACTTC. The whole variable domain, remainder taken from reference TRBV28 and TRBJ2-7, is DVKVTQSSRYLVKRTGEKVFLECVQDMDHENMFWYRQDPGLGLRLIYFSYDVKMKEKGDIPEGYSVSREKKERFSLILESASTNQTSMYLCASSLPGGPSGTRGQYFGPGTRLTVT.

This chain uses TRBV11-2 with TRBJ2-7; TRBD1 might be the D (6 bases). The CDR3 runs to 12 residues. Germline CDR1 and CDR2: SGHAT and FQNNGV. Trimming removed 5 bases at V and 4 bases at J, with 9 bases between. The CDR3 nucleotides are TGTGCCAGCAGCGCCCAGGGGTACGAGCAGTACTTC. Protein product: CASSAQGYEQYF.

The chain uses TRBV29-1 and TRBJ2-2, with 13 bases identical to TRBD2. This CDR3 has 15 amino acids. Germline V CDR1 and CDR2: SQVTM, ANQGSEA. The junction had 6 bases not matched to a gene; V was cut back by 7 bases and J by 4 bases. The CDR3 DNA sequence: TGCAGCGCTCGGGGACTAGCGGGAATCACCGGGGAGCTGTTTTTT. Translated: CSARGLAGITGELFF.